Below, one T cell receptor (beta chain) is given with its context. These data come from a study of PD-L1 blockade in urothelial cancer. Study overall: Patients commenced intravenous atezolizumab, 1,200 mg every 3 weeks, in about 2014. Prior chemotherapy regimens per patient numbered 0 to 3. When blood samples were assessed, the median T cell count was around 150,000.

PCRs each included synthetic TCR analog templates spiked in. This table comes from immunoSEQ multiplex PCR, and its TCRdb copy is limited to in-frame clones, with some not included. The table has some 45,000 clones, over 75% seen once. With 4 bases removed from V and 3 bases from J, the gap between germline ends came to 12 bases. The CDR3 consists of 14 residues. The germline V gene encodes CDR1 SQVTM and CDR2 ANQGSEA. The time point is: pretreatment peripheral blood. The chain uses TRBV29-1 and TRBJ2-2; unclear D gene. This sequence was found in a man aged 60 to 69 with urothelial cancer. Sequenced material: PBMCs, taken around atezolizumab (anti-PD-L1) treatment. The CDR3 here is CSVVGRKDTGELFF. The CDR3 region has the DNA TGCAGCGTTGTAGGCAGGAAGGACACCGGGGAGCTGTTTTTT.